This T cell receptor beta chain was obtained from a study of HIV-infected patients and healthy controls. V lost 0 bases and J lost 12; bases outside the gene matches: 6. The CDR3 consists of 15 residues. The V gene's germline CDR1 is MNHEY and CDR2 SVGAGI. Antiretroviral therapy had run roughly three months, about 14 weeks, before follow-up blood collection. Whole blood was used without fractionation, so all unsorted peripheral T cells were included. Reverse transcription used 500 to 550 ng RNA and constant-region primers for alpha and beta. Alpha and beta chain libraries were made separately by chain-specific third strand synthesis with multiplexing indices. TCRdb fed the 5' RACE reads into MiXCR, producing one record per CDR3 protein. The table includes about 6,600 distinct CDR3 sequences, 10% detected once. The sample holds many counts of this clonotype.

The chain is built from TRBV6-5 and TRBJ1-6, with 9 positions matching TRBD1. The TCR comes from an adult with HIV infection. The sample was blood, taken during antiretroviral therapy. CDR3 sequence: CASSYSKGQGQPLHF. The CDR3 region has the DNA TGTGCCAGCAGTTACTCGAAGGGACAGGGTCAACCCCTCCACTTT.